This TCR beta chain was recorded in a study of cytomegalovirus exposure and HLA in healthy donors (dated by TCRdb to 2016 to 2017). In the study overall: The 650 to 750 repertoires of the first cohort and the approximately 110 validation repertoires were produced on the same platform, according to a later analysis. The study aimed to test whether cataloging public T cell receptors could reveal signatures of past pathogen exposure. A separate validation cohort of 100 to 150 different subjects was used in addition to the roughly 700-subject first cohort. High-throughput TCR immunosequencing, statistical association of individual TCRs with disease status, and machine learning were combined to predict cytomegalovirus infection status.

Library creation used the immunoSEQ multiplex PCR assay. As for the original processing: A statistical classification framework was built to diagnose cytomegalovirus status from the catalog of TCR beta chain sequences. As stored in TCRdb, this immuneACCESS dataset retains in-frame rearrangements with V and J assigned. A fraction of the clones does not appear; measured against another copy, unresolved V genes explain less than half of the discrepancy, and the remainder lacks a known reason. V and J calls and clone size follow that table, whereas D and trimming were derived from the DNA. The sample contains about 49,000 clones, 94% of them found a single time. The ten largest clones add up to about 8% of the sample. As concerns this clone: The antigen it recognizes is unknown. It has no much larger one-base neighbor in the sample; base qualities were not kept.

The germline V end is reduced by 2 bases and the J end by 6 bases; junction bases left unmatched: 6. From the cysteine up to the phenylalanine, the CDR3 has a length of 15 residues. The DNA shown is the 45-base CDR3, in frame from base 1. From a lookup of the germline V gene, CDR1 and CDR2 are SGHVS and FQNEAQ. The donors were included in the validation cohort of over a hundred subjects, a group kept apart from the roughly 730-subject first cohort. On the study overall, not on this receptor specifically: The validation cohort had no HLA typing available for a later analysis, so co-occurrence within that cohort was assessed over all 130 or so repertoires. Most TCR sequences were seen in very few donors, while some public TCRs were found in many individuals. The authors suggested that the approach could potentially be generalized to other disease states and immunological phenotypes. Cytomegalovirus status was reported to be diagnosed by the classifier with high specificity and sensitivity in both the original and validation cohorts. In the study, about 150 TCR beta chains were listed as associated with cytomegalovirus. Of the cluster scores, about 94% were above 0 in a later analysis, which found that TCRs clustered in the first cohort also tended to co-occur in the 95 to 150 validation repertoires. Three of the identified cytomegalovirus-associated TCR beta chains were confirmed in vitro to be specific for cytomegalovirus antigens.

The sample was PBMCs. The clonotype comes from a woman under 30 in good health and CMV-seropositive. The chain couples TRBV7-8 to TRBJ1-5, with 8 bases aligning to TRBD1. The CDR3 reads CASSLTRQGFQPQHF. The DNA reads as follows: TGTGCCAGCAGCTTAACCCGACAGGGGTTTCAGCCCCAGCATTTT.